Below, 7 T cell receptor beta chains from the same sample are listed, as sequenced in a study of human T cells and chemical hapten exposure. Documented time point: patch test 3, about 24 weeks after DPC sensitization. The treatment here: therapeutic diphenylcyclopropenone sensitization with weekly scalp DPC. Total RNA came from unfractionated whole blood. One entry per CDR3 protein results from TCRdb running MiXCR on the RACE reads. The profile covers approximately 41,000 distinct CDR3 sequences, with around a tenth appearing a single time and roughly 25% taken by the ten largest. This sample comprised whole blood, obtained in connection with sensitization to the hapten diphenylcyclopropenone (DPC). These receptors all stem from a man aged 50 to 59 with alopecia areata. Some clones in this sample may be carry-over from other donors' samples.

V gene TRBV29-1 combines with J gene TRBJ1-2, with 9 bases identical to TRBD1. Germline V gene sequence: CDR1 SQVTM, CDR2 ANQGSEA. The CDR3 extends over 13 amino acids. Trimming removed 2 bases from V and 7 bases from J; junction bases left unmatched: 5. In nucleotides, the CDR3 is TGCAGCGTTGAATTCGGGACAGGGAGTGGCTACACCTTC. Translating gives CSVEFGTGSGYTF. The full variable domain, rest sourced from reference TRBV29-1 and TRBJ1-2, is SAVISQKPSRDICQRGTSLTIQCQVDSQVTMMFWYRQQPGQSLTLIATANQGSEATYESGFVIDKFPISRPNLTFSTLTVSNMSPEDSSIYLCSVEFGTGSGYTFGSGTRLTVV.

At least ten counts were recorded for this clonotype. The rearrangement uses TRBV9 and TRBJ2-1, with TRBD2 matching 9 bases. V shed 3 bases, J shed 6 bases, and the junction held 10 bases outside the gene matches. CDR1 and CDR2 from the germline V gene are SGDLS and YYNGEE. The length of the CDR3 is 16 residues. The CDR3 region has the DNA TGTGCCAGCAGCGGTGGGGTCGGACTAGCGACCAATGAGCAGTTCTTC. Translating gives CASSGGVGLATNEQFF.

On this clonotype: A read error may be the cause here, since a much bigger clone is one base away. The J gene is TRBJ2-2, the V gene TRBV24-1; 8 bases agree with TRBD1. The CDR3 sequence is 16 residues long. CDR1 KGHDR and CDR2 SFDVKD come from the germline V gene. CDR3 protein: CVTSDSGTGITGELFF. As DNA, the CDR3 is TGTGTCACCAGTGATTCCGGGACAGGTATAACCGGGGAGCTGTTTTTT.

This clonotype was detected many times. DNA of the CDR3: TGTGCCAGCAGTGCCGGGGGAAAGTATGGCTACACCTTC. Translated, it gives CASSAGGKYGYTF. The rearrangement uses TRBV2 and TRBJ1-2; D perhaps matches TRBD1 (5 bases). The V end lost 4 bases, the J end lost 5 bases, and 11 bases lay between the germline ends. Per the germline V gene, CDR1 is SNHLY and CDR2 is FYNNEI. The CDR3 length is 13 residues.

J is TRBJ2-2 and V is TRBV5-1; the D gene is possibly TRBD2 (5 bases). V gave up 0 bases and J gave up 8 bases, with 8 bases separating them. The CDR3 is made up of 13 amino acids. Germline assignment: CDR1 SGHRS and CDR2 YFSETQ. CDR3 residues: CASSLDRGGELFF. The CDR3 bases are TGCGCCAGCAGCTTGGATCGGGGTGGGGAGCTGTTTTTT.

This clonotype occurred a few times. CDR3: CASSSRGGLRSSYNEQFF. The DNA of the CDR3 is TGTGCCAGCAGCTCCAGGGGGGGACTCCGAAGTTCCTACAATGAGCAGTTCTTC. The chain joins TRBV7-9 to TRBJ2-1; D could derive from TRBD1 or TRBD2 (7 bases each). Germline assignment: CDR1 SEHNR and CDR2 FQNEAQ (reference sequence). With 4 bases removed from V and 1 base from J, the gap between germline ends came to 20 bases. The length of the CDR3 is 18 residues.

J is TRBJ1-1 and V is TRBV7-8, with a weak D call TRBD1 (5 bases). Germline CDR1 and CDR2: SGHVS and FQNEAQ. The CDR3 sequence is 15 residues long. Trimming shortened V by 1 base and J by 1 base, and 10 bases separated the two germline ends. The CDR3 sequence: CASSLGTLSNTEAFF. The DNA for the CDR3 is TGTGCCAGCAGCTTAGGGACATTATCGAACACTGAAGCTTTCTTT.